One sample yielded the 5 T cell receptor beta chains listed below, sequenced in a study of spatial heterogeneity in lung cancer. MiXCR, applied by TCRdb to the 5' RACE reads, yields one record per CDR3 protein. This sample has around 150 distinct CDR3 sequences; about 40% occur once, and the top ten carry 64%. Study-level points and caveats: The number of expanded tumor alpha and beta chains correlated with mutation number.

Time point meaning: sample taken at primary tumor resection. What these receptors recognize is not known. The specimen comprised lung tumor tissue, sampled at surgery. These receptors were taken from a female donor with early-stage non-small cell lung cancer.

A remark on this clonotype: The library was prepared for alpha chains; this beta chain is a stray read, so its frequency means little. This sequence joins TRBV19 and TRBJ1-4; maybe TRBD1 (5 bases). Trimming took off 9 bases at V and 8 bases at J, with 16 bases between the two ends. This CDR3 is 13 amino acids long. Germline V gene sequence: CDR1 LNHDA, CDR2 SQIVND (reference sequence). CDR3 residues: CARTPHRGEKLFF. The CDR3 nucleotides are TGTGCCAGAACCCCCCACCGGGGCGAAAAACTGTTTTTT.

This clonotype was observed a handful of times. As an off-target read in a library built for alpha chains, this beta chain has a frequency of little significance. The V and J genes are TRBV7-2 and TRBJ2-3; D unresolved. V lost 3 bases, J lost 7 bases, and 5 bases lay in between. CDR3 size: 11 residues. Germline V CDR1 and CDR2: SGHTA, FQGNSA. CDR3 DNA sequence: TGTGCCAGCAGCTTGGCTAATACGCAGTATTTT. Translation: CASSLANTQYF.

By frequency in the sample, this clonotype is hyperexpanded. Because this beta chain is a stray read in a library intended to capture alpha chains, its abundance should not be given much weight. The V and J genes are TRBV9 and TRBJ2-5, with D possibly being TRBD1 (6 bases). Per germline, CDR1 SGDLS and CDR2 YYNGEE. The ends were cut back, 3 bases at V and 5 bases at J, with 14 bases in the middle. The CDR3 is 14 residues long. CDR3 coding DNA: TGTGCCAGCAGCGCCGAGGACAGATACGAGACCCAGTACTTC. Translated: CASSAEDRYETQYF. Using reference TRBV9 and TRBJ2-5 for the parts outside the CDR3, the full variable domain is DSGVTQTPKHLITATGQRVTLRCSPRSGDLSVYWYQQSLDQGLQFLIQYYNGEERAKGNILERFSAQQFPDLHSELNLSSLELGDSALYFCASSAEDRYETQYFGPGTRLLVL.

By its share, this clonotype is hyperexpanded (1% or more). Since the library was made to target alpha chains, this beta chain is a stray read and its abundance is not meaningful. This chain uses TRBV3-1 with TRBJ2-7; D is uncertain. The CDR3 loop spans 12 amino acids. Germline lookup yields CDR1 LGHDT and CDR2 YNNKEL (reference sequence). V was trimmed by 1 base and J by 3 bases, leaving 4 bases between them. The CDR3 DNA sequence: TGTGCCAGCAGCCAAGGAGACTACGAGCAGTACTTC. Encoded protein: CASSQGDYEQYF.

On this clonotype itself: This beta chain is off target for a library built for alpha chains, so its abundance means little. This sequence joins TRBV20-1 and TRBJ2-7; 7 positions agree with TRBD1. Germline assignment: CDR1 DFQATT and CDR2 SNEGSKA (reference sequence). The ends lost 8 bases at V and 2 bases at J; junction bases unmatched: 6. This CDR3 is 12 amino acids long. The CDR3 sequence: CSPSGQPYEQYF. Written as DNA, the CDR3 is TGCAGTCCCTCGGGACAGCCCTACGAGCAGTACTTC.